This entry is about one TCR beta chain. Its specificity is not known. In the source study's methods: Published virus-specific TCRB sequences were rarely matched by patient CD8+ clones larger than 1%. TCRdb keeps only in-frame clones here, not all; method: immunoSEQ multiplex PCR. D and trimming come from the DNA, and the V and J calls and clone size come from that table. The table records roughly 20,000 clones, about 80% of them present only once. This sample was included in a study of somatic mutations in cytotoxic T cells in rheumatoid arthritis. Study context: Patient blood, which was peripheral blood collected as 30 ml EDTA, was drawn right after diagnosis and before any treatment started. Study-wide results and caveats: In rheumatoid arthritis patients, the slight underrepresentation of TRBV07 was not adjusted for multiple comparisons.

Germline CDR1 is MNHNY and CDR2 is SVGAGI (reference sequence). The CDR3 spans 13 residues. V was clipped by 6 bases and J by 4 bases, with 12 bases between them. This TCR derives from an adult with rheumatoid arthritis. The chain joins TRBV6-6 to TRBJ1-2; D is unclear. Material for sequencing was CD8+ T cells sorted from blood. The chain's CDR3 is CASREGKSYGYTF. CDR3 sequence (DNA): TGTGCCAGCAGGGAGGGAAAATCCTATGGCTACACCTTC.